The 18 T cell receptor beta chains below all came from one sample that was sequenced in a study of tumor-infiltrating lymphocytes in primary liver carcinoma. A primer in the constant region served to generate TCR beta cDNA from approximately 460 ng of total RNA. Investigators got TCR beta libraries out of three nested multiplex PCR rounds, done with slightly modified ARM-PCR. Researchers ran the first two PCR rounds for roughly 11 cycles each with TRBV1-TRBV30 forward primers and a C-beta reverse primer. One entry per CDR3 protein, called by TCRdb with MiXCR from the multiplex PCR reads. Among about 99,000 distinct CDR3 sequences listed, 55% to 70% were seen once. The study co-extracted DNA and RNA from 20-30 mg of unsorted bulk tissue. The sequenced sample consisted of liver tumor tissue from sampling region 5. Stated subset: tumor region T5, tumor centre. These receptor sequences come from a woman aged 60-70 years with primary liver carcinoma and hepatitis B virus infection.

Points on this clonotype: This CDR3 fails to terminate in the conserved phenylalanine or tryptophan, so it likely reflects a read error. The DNA is omitted, as the CDR3 cannot be located on it reliably, and the CDR3 follows TCRdb's listing. The chain combines TRBV4-2 with TRBJ2-5; the D call TRBD2 from the table was never checked on the DNA. Germline CDR1 and CDR2: LGHNA and YNFKEQ. The CDR3 extends over 17 residues, inclusive of both ends. The CDR3 protein is CTSSQTGTRNVPETQYL.

This clonotype was detected a few times. This could be a read error, since a much larger clone is one nucleotide away. J is TRBJ1-2 and V is TRBV12-3 or TRBV12-4; D is ambiguous. The length of the CDR3 is 13 residues. The CDR3 reads CTSSLNSNYGYTF. The CDR3 bases are TGTACCAGCAGTTTAAACAGCAACTATGGCTACACCTTC.

This clonotype was counted ten times or more. The CDR3 reads CASSLQGAGNQPQHF. The CDR3 DNA reads TGTGCCAGCAGCCTCCAGGGGGCCGGCAATCAGCCCCAGCATTTT. The V and J genes are TRBV28 and TRBJ1-5; TRBD1 matches 8 bases. Trimming at V came to 6 bases and at J to 2 bases, leaving 6 bases not matched to a gene. Germline CDR1 and CDR2: MDHEN and SYDVKM. There are 15 residues in the CDR3.

The CDR3 loop is CASSVGGGYGQYF. CDR3 bases: TGTGCCAGCAGTGTGGGGGGCGGGTATGGGCAGTACTTC. The chain combines TRBV6-1 with TRBJ2-7; TRBD1 or TRBD2 may be the D gene (6 bases each). The germline V gene encodes CDR1 MNHNS and CDR2 SASEGT. CDR3 size: 13 residues. V lost 4 bases and J lost 9, with 16 bases in between.

A remark on this clonotype: At one boundary the junction diverges from the germline segment, which might be a read error. The chain links TRBV11-1 to TRBJ2-3, with 7 bases matching TRBD2. Germline V gene sequence: CDR1 SGHAT, CDR2 FQDESV (reference sequence). The CDR3 consists of 13 residues. The CDR3 sequence is CVSSSGSGGKQYF. CDR3 nucleotides: TGTGTCAGCAGTTCCGGGTCGGGGGGTAAGCAGTATTTT. Full variable domain (outside the CDR3, taken from reference TRBV11-1 and TRBJ2-3): EAEVAQSPRYKITEKSQAVAFWCDPISGHATLYWYRQILGQGPELLVQFQDESVVDDSQLPKDRFSAERLKGVDSTLKIQPAELGDSAMYLCVSSSGSGGKQYFGPGTRLTVL.

Remarks on this clonotype: At one of its ends the junction is not consistent with the germline gene, which may arise from a read error. The gene calls are TRBV11-2 and TRBJ2-3; TRBD1 aligns across 8 bases. The CDR3 runs 16 residues. The germline V gene encodes CDR1 SGHAT and CDR2 FQNNGV. Here the CDR3 DNA reads TGTCCCAGCAGCTCAACACGGCTACAGGGGGCAGATACGCAGTATTTT. This translates into CPSSSTRLQGADTQYF.

Remarks on this clonotype: This may stem from a read error, because a much larger clone lies one nucleotide away. The chain employs TRBV14 and TRBJ2-1; D might be TRBD2 (5 bases). The CDR3 is 16 residues long. Germline CDR1 SGHDN, CDR2 FVKESK. Here the CDR3 reads CASSPVWWAGVNGQFF. Here the CDR3 DNA reads TGTGCCAGCAGCCCTGTTTGGTGGGCGGGTGTAAATGGGCAGTTCTTC.

This sequence joins TRBV5-8 and TRBJ2-3, with D possibly TRBD1 on 5 matching bases. The germline V gene encodes CDR1 SGHTS and CDR2 YDEGEE. With 5 bases removed from V and 10 bases from J, the gap between germline ends came to 17 bases. The CDR3 covers 13 residues. CDR3 bases: TGTGCCAGCAGAAAGACCCAGGGAATTGCGCAGTATTTT. Protein sequence: CASRKTQGIAQYF.

This clonotype is a singleton in its sample. This chain links TRBV11-2 with TRBJ1-5; possibly TRBD1 for D (5 bases). Between the trimmed V and J ends, which lost 4 bases and 9 bases, there was a span of 10 bases. The CDR3 runs 12 residues. Germline loops: CDR1 SGHAT, CDR2 FQNNGV. This CDR3 reads CASSSAGSPQHF. The CDR3, as DNA: TGTGCCAGCAGCTCCGCAGGGTCGCCCCAGCATTTT.

The chain joins TRBV28 to TRBJ2-7, with 8 positions matching TRBD1. J was trimmed by 4 bases and V by 9 bases; bases with no gene match: 11. Per germline, CDR1 MDHEN and CDR2 SYDVKM. The CDR3 runs 14 residues. The CDR3 region is CARTVQGARYEQYF. The CDR3 nucleotides are TGTGCCAGAACGGTGCAGGGGGCGAGGTACGAGCAGTACTTC.

Comment on this clonotype: One end of the junction varies from germline; a read error may be responsible. CDR3 DNA: TGTACCAGCAATCAGGTTGGAAATGAGCAGTTCTTC. It translates to CTSNQVGNEQFF. The chain joins TRBV28 to TRBJ2-1, with D unclear. The CDR3 length is 12 residues. Germline CDR1 MDHEN, CDR2 SYDVKM.

As concerns this clonotype: A read error may account for a junction end that differs from germline. The chain couples TRBV12-3 or TRBV12-4 to TRBJ2-2, with TRBD2 as a possible D gene (5 bases). The CDR3 runs 14 residues. CDR3 in DNA: TGTGCCAGCAGCTACATAGCGAACACCGTGGAGCTGTTTTTT. It specifies CASSYIANTVELFF.

In this sample, this clonotype turned up once. This could be a read error, since a much larger clone is one nucleotide away. The J gene is TRBJ2-5, the V gene TRBV28; D might be TRBD1 (5 bases). V was pared by 7 bases and J by 3 bases, with 12 bases between. Germline V gene data show CDR1 as MDHEN and CDR2 as SYDVKM. CDR3 length: 13 amino acids. CDR3: CASTAVGEETQYF. As DNA, the CDR3 is TGTGCCAGCACCGCCGTAGGGGAAGAGACCCAGTACTTC.

The chain joins TRBV7-2 to TRBJ2-1; 13 bases line up with TRBD2. Germline assignment: CDR1 SGHTA and CDR2 FQGNSA. There are 15 residues in the CDR3. Unmatched junction bases numbered 5, after V lost 5 bases and J lost 7 bases. CDR3 bases: TGTACCAGCAGCGCCAGGACTAGCGGGAGTAATGAGCAGTTCTTC. This sequence encodes CTSSARTSGSNEQFF.

Remarks on this clonotype: At one boundary the junction diverges from the germline segment, which might be a read error. The rearrangement links TRBV29-1 to TRBJ2-2; 11 positions agree with TRBD2. There are 14 residues in the CDR3. Germline CDR1 and CDR2: SQVTM and ANQGSEA. Here the CDR3 reads CSVGTSGNIGELFF. CDR3 bases: TGCAGTGTTGGGACTAGCGGTAACATCGGGGAGCTGTTCTTT.

Points on this clonotype: At one end the junction does not follow the germline gene, possibly because of a read error. V usage is TRBV11-2 and J usage is TRBJ2-1; 7 bases align to TRBD2. The CDR3 spans 13 residues. CDR1 and CDR2 (germline): SGHAT, FQNNGV. CDR3 nucleotides: TGTGCCAGCAGCATAGAACCGGGAGGAGAACAGTTCTTC. It specifies CASSIEPGGEQFF.

Points on this clonotype: A read error is possible here, since a much larger clone lies one base away. The genes are TRBV21-1 and TRBJ2-7; TRBD1, the table's D call, lacks a check against the DNA. TRBV21-1 is annotated as a pseudogene. This CDR3 has 14 residues. CDR3 coding DNA: TGTGCCAGCAGCAAAGCGATAGGGGGCTACGAGCAGTACTTC. Translated: CASSKAIGGYEQYF.

Comment on this clonotype: Given a much more abundant clone one base away, this may be a read error. J is TRBJ1-2 and V is TRBV28; 9 bases align to TRBD1. From germline, CDR1 is MDHEN and CDR2 SYDVKM. CDR3 length equals 14 residues. The V gene end was trimmed by 6 bases and the J gene end by 4 bases; junction bases not matched to a gene: 6. The CDR3 coding sequence is TGTGCCAGCAGCTGGGTGACAGGGGGCTATGGCTACACCTTC. It codes for CASSWVTGGYGYTF.